Detailed here is one TCR beta chain. Antigen unknown. Researchers ran the PCR with 60 Vbeta and 13 Jbeta primers. Assay: immunoSEQ multiplex PCR; the TCRdb copy retains only in-frame clones and omits some. The sample shows about 130,000 clones, about three quarters of them seen only once. The sample belongs to a study of cytomegalovirus exposure and HLA in healthy donors. V lost 3 bases to trimming and J lost 8 bases, with 16 bases between them. This CDR3 contains 14 residues. The germline V gene encodes CDR1 SNHLY and CDR2 FYNNEI. Study outcomes and limitations: Later analysis showed most CMV-associated TCR beta chains appearing HLA-restricted. Cytomegalovirus association was assigned to approximately 160 TCR beta chains. Of the V segments, some could not be distinguished, including TRBV6-2 and TRBV6-3, and were excluded. An analysis done earlier found most TCR beta V segments productive about 87% or about 30% of the time.

This TCR was sampled from a man in his forties or fifties in good health and CMV-seronegative. This chain connects TRBV2 to TRBJ1-2; the D is unclear. The sequenced sample was PBMCs. CDR3 loop: CASSEEPETNGYTF. DNA of the CDR3: TGTGCCAGCAGTGAGGAGCCCGAGACGAACGGCTACACCTTC.